This T cell receptor beta chain came from a study of Graves' ophthalmopathy and Graves' hyperthyroidism. Study-wide findings and caveats: Separation of ophthalmopathy from stable hyperthyroidism was achieved by a 13-signature model, at 85% to 90% sensitivity and roughly 80% specificity. Blood contained most expanded thyroid clonotypes exceeding 0.001 frequency.

With respect to this clonotype: As yet, its antigen is unknown.

V lost 2 bases and J lost 0; bases outside the gene matches: 3. This CDR3 is built from 15 residues. The germline gives CDR1 WSHSY, CDR2 SAAADI. The authors amplified TCR beta CDR3 regions, and they did so from RNA transcripts for repertoire sequencing. A first-round RT-PCR used HTBI primers, followed by a second-round multiplex PCR. TCRdb itself ran the multiplex PCR reads through MiXCR, one entry per CDR3 protein. Among over a million distinct CDR3 sequences listed, approximately 35% were seen once. Hyperthyroidism patients, aged 18 to 65, were newly diagnosed, under 2 months' duration. The diagnostic workup employed clinical symptoms, serum thyroxine, TRAb, thyroid ultrasound and orbital computed tomography.

The V call is TRBV10-2, the J call TRBJ1-2; 7 bases match TRBD1. The sequenced sample consisted of peripheral blood or thyroid tissue (not recorded which). The TCR originated in an adult man with Graves' hyperthyroidism. The CDR3 DNA reads TGCGCCAGCAGTGAGCCGGACAGGTCTAACTATGGCTACACCTTC. Its protein product is CASSEPDRSNYGYTF.